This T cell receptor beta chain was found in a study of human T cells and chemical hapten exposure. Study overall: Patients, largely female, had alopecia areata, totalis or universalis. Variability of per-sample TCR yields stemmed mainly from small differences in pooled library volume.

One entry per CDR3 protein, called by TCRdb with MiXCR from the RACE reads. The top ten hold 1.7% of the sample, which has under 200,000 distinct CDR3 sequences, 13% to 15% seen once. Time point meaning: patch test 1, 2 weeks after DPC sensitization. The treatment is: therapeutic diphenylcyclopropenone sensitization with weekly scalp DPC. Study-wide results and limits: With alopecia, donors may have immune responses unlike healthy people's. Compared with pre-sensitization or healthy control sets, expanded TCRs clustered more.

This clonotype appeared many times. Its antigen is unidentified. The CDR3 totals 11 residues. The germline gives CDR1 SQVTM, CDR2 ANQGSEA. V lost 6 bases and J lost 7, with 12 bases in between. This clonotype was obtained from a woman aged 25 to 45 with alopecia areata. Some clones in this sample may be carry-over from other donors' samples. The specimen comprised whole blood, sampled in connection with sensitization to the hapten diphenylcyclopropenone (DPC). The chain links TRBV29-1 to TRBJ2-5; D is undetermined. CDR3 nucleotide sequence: TGCAGCGTCTACCAACCGTCGACCCAGTACTTC. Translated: CSVYQPSTQYF.